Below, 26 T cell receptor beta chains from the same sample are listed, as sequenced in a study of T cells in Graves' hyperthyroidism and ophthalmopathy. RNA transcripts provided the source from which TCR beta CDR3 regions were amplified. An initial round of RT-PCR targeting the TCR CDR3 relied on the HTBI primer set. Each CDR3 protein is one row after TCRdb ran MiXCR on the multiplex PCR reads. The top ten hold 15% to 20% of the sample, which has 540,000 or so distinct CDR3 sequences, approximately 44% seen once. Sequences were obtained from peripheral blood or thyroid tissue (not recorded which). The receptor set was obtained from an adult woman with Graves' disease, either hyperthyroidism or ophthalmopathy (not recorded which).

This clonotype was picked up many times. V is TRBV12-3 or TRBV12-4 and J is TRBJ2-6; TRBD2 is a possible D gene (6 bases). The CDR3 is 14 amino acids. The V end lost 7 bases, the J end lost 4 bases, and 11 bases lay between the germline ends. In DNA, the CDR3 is TGTGCCAGCACCTCCCGGGAGGGGGCCAACGTCCTGACTTTC. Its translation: CASTSREGANVLTF.

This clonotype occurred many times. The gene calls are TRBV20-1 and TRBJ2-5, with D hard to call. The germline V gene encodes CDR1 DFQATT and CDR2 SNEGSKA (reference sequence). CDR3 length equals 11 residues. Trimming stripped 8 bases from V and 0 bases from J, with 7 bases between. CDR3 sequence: CSPEDQETQYF. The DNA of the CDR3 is TGCAGTCCGGAAGACCAAGAGACCCAGTACTTC.

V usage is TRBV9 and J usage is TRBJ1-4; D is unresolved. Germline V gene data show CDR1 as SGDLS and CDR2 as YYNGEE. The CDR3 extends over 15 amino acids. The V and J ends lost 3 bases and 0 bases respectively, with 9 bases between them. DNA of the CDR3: TGTGCCAGCAGCGGGAACAGAGCAACTAATGAAAAACTGTTTTTT. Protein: CASSGNRATNEKLFF.

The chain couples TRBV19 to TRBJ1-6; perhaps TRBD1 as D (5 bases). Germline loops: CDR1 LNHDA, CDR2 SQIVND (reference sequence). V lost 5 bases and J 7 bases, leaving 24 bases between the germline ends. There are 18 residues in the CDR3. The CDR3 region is CASSPPNYRGAINSPLHF. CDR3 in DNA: TGTGCCAGTAGTCCACCCAACTACCGAGGGGCCATAAATTCACCCCTCCACTTT.

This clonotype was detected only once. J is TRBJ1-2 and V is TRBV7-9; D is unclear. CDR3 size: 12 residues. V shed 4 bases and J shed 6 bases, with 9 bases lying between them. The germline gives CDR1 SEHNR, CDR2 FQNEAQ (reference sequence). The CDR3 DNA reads TGTGCCAGCAGCTCCTCAGCGAATGGCTACACCTTC. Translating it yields CASSSSANGYTF. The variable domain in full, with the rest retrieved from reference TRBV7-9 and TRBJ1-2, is DTGVSQNPRHKITKRGQNVTFRCDPISEHNRLYWYRQTLGQGPEFLTYFQNEAQLEKSRLLSDRFSAERPKGSFSTLEIQRTEQGDSAMYLCASSSSANGYTFGSGTRLTVV.

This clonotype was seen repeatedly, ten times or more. The CDR3 protein is CASSSTIEQQMGGYTF. CDR3 sequence (DNA): TGTGCCAGCAGCTCGACAATCGAGCAGCAAATGGGTGGCTACACCTTC. The chain employs TRBV7-9 and TRBJ1-2; D remains ambiguous. Trimming left V 4 bases short and J 7 bases short, with 22 bases between. CDR1 is SEHNR and CDR2 is FQNEAQ in the germline V gene (reference sequence). The CDR3 consists of 16 residues.

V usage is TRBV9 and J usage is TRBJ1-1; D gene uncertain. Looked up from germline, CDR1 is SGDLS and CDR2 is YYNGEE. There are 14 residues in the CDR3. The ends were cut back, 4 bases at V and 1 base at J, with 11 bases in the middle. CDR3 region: CASSQASPNTEAFF. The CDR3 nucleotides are TGTGCCAGCAGCCAAGCATCACCGAACACTGAAGCTTTCTTT.

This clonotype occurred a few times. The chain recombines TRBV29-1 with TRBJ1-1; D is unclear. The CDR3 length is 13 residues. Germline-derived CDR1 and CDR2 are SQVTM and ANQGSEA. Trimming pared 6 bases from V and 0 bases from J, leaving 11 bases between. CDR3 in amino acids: CSVGSSMNTEAFF. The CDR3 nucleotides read TGCAGCGTAGGATCGAGCATGAACACTGAAGCTTTCTTT.

As DNA, the CDR3 is TGCAGTGCTCCCCCGGGTACCACTGAAGCTTTCTTT. Translated, it gives CSAPPGTTEAFF. This rearrangement joins TRBV20-1 to TRBJ1-1; D is unresolved. The CDR3 is 12 amino acids. Germline CDR1 is DFQATT and CDR2 is SNEGSKA (reference sequence). V was clipped by 5 bases and J by 4 bases, with 11 bases between them.

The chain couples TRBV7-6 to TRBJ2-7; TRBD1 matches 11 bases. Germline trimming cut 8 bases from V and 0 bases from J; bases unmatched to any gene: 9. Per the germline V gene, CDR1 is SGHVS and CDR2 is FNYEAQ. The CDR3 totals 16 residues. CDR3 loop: CASLNQGTGGSYEQYF. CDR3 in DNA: TGTGCCAGCCTTAACCAGGGGACAGGGGGCTCCTACGAGCAGTACTTC.

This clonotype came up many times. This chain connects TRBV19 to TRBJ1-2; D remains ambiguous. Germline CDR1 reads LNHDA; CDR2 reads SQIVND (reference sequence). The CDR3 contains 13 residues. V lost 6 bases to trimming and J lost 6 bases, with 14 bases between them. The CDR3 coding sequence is TGTGCCAGTAGGGACGTCGAACGGAATGGCTACACCTTC. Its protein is CASRDVERNGYTF.

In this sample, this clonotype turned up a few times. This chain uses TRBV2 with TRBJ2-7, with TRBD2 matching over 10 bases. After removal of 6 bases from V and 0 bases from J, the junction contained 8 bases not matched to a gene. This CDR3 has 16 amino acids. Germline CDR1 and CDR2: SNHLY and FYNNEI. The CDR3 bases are TGTGCCAGCAGCGATATTTTAGCGGGAGGCTCCTACGAGCAGTACTTC. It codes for CASSDILAGGSYEQYF.

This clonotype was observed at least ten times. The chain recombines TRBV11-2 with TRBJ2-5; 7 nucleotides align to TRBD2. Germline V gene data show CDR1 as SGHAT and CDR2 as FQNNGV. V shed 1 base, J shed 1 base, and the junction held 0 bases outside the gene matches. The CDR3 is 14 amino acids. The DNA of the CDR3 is TGTGCCAGCAGCTTAGGGGAGGGCCAAGAGACCCAGTACTTC. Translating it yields CASSLGEGQETQYF. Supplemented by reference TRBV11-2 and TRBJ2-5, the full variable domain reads EAGVAQSPRYKIIEKRQSVAFWCNPISGHATLYWYQQILGQGPKLLIQFQNNGVVDDSQLPKDRFSAERLKGVDSTLKIQPAKLEDSAVYLCASSLGEGQETQYFGPGTRLLVL.

CDR3 in DNA: TGTGCCAGCAGCTTTGGGGACAGAGTTTATGGCTACACCTTC. Its translation is CASSFGDRVYGYTF. The gene calls are TRBV7-2 and TRBJ1-2; 7 bases agree with TRBD1. The V gene's germline CDR1 is SGHTA and CDR2 FQGNSA. There are 14 residues in the CDR3. The ends lost 3 bases at V and 5 bases at J; junction bases unmatched: 6. The full variable domain, in which reference TRBV7-2 and TRBJ1-2 provide the parts outside the CDR3, is GAGVSQSPSNKVTEKGKDVELRCDPISGHTALYWYRQSLGQGLEFLIYFQGNSAPDKSGLPSDRFSAERTGGSVSTLTIQRTQQEDSAVYLCASSFGDRVYGYTFGSGTRLTVV.

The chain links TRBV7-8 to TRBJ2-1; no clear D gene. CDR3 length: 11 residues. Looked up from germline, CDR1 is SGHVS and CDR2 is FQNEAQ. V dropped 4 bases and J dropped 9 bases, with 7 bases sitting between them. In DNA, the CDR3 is TGTGCCAGCAGCTCGTACCGTGAGCAGTTCTTC. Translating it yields CASSSYREQFF.

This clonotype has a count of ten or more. CDR3 in amino acids: CASSYRGLGETQYF. The CDR3 DNA sequence: TGTGCCAGCAGCTACAGGGGGCTGGGGGAGACCCAGTACTTC. The chain carries TRBV2 and TRBJ2-5, with TRBD1 matching over 9 bases. CDR1 and CDR2 (germline): SNHLY, FYNNEI. The trim removed 6 bases at V and 5 bases at J, leaving 7 bases unmatched. This CDR3 contains 14 residues.

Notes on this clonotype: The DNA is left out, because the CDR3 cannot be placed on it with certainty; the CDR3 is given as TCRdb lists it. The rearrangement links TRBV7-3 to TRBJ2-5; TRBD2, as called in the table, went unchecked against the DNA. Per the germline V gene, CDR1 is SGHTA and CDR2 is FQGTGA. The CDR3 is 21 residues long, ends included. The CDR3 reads CASSFYICSASPGTSEETQYF.

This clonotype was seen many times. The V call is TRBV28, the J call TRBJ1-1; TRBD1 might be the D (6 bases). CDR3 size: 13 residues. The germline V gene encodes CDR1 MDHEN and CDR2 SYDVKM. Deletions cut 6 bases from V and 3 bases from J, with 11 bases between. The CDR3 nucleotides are TGTGCCAGCAGGGCCGGACAGCACACTGAAGCTTTCTTT. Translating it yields CASRAGQHTEAFF.

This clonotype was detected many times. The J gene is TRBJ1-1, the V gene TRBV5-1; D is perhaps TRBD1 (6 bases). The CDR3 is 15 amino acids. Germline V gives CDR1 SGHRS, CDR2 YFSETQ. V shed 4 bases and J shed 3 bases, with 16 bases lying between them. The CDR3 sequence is CASSGRTAADTEAFF. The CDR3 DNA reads TGCGCCAGCAGCGGAAGGACAGCGGCCGACACTGAAGCTTTCTTT.

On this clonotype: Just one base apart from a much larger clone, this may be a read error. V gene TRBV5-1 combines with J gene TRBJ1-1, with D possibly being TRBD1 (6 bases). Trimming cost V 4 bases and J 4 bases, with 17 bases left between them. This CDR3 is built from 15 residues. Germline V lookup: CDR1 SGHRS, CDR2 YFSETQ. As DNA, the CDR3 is TGCGCCAGCAGCCTCGGGGACAAGAGGGTCACTGAAGCTTTCTTT. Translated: CASSLGDKRVTEAFF.

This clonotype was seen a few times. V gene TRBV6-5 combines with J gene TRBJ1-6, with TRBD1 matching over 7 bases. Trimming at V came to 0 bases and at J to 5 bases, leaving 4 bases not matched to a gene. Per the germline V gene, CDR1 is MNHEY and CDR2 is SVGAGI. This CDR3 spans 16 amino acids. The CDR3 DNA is TGTGCCAGCAGTTACTCGGGTACAGGGGATAATTCACCCCTCCACTTT. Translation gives CASSYSGTGDNSPLHF.

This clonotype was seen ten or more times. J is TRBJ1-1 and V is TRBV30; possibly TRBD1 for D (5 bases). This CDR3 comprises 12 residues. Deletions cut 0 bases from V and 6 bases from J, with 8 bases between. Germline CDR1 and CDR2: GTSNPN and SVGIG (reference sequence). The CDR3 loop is CAWSVWGAEAFF. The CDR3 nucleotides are TGTGCCTGGAGTGTATGGGGGGCTGAAGCTTTCTTT.

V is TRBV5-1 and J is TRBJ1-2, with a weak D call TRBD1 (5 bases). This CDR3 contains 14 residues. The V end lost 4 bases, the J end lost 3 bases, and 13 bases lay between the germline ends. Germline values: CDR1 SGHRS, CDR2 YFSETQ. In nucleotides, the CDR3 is TGCGCCAGCAGCAAAGACAGTAACCACTATGGCTACACCTTC. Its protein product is CASSKDSNHYGYTF.

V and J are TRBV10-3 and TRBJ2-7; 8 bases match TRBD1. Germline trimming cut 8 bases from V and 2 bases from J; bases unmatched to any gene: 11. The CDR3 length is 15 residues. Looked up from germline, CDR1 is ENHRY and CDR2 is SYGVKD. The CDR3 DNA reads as TGTGCCATCTCAGGGACAGGCTATCAGGCCTACGAGCAGTACTTC. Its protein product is CAISGTGYQAYEQYF.

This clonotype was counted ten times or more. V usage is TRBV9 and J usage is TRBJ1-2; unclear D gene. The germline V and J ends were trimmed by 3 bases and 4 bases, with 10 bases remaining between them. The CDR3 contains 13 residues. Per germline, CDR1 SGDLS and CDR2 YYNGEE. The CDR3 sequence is CASSAPPGYGYTF. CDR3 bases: TGTGCCAGCAGCGCCCCCCCGGGCTATGGCTACACCTTC.

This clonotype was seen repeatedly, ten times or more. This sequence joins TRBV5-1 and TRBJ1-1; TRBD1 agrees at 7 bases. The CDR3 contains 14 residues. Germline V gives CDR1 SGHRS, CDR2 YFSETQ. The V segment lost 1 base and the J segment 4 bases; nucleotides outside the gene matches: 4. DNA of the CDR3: TGCGCCAGCAGCTTGTTTACAGGGGTCACTGAAGCTTTCTTT. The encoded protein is CASSLFTGVTEAFF.